This T cell receptor beta chain was observed in a study of cytomegalovirus exposure and HLA in healthy donors. The PCR was carried out with 60 Vbeta primers and 13 Jbeta primers. Sequenced by immunoSEQ multiplex PCR; TCRdb stores in-frame clones only, minus some. The table records 150,000 to 200,000 clones, 65% to 80% of them present only once. Germline V gives CDR1 SGDLS, CDR2 YYNGEE. V lost 3 bases, J lost 6 bases, and 15 bases lay in between. The CDR3 covers 14 residues. The chain links TRBV9 to TRBJ1-2, with unresolved D. The sequenced sample consisted of PBMCs. The TCR originated in a woman in her twenties or thirties in good health and CMV-seronegative. CDR3: CASSGGFEWDGYTF. CDR3 DNA: TGTGCCAGCAGCGGAGGTTTCGAATGGGATGGCTACACCTTC.